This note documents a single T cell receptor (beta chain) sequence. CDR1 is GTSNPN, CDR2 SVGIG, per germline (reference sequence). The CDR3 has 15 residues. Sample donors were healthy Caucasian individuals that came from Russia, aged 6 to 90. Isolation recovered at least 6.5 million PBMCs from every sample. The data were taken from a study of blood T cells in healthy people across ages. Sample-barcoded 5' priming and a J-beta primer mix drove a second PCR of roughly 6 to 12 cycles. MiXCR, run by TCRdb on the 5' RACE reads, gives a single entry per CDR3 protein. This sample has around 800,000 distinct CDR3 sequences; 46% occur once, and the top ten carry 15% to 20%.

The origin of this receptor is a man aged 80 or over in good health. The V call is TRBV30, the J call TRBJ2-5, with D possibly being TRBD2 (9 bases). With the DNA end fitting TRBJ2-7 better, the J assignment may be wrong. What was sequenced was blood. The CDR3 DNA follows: TGTGCCTGGGTGCAGGGGGCTAGCGGGACTAGCGAGCAGTACTTC. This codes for CAWVQGASGTSEQYF.